A selection of T cell receptor beta chains follows, all from one sample in a study of CD8 T cells in Susac syndrome. TCRdb re-analysed the immunoSEQ multiplex PCR reads in MiXCR, keeping a single row per CDR3 protein. The data show about 160,000 distinct CDR3 sequences, 93% seen once. The sample comprised CD4+ T cells from PBMCs. The receptors here all came from a human donor in good health. Both conserved end residues are part of each CDR3. The order of the fields is CDR3 length, J gene, D gene, clone size, V gene, CDR3 DNA, CDR3 protein. D genes are given only for firm matches. Size is stated for part of the rows, as once, few or many counts, or as a class when the clone is expanded.

len: 14
j_gene: TRBJ2-1
d_gene: .
abundance: .
v_gene: TRBV11-2
CDR3nt: TGTGCCAGCAGCTTAGGTGGAGGGGGGGATGAGCAGTTCTTC
CDR3aa: CASSLGGGGDEQFF

len: 16
j_gene: TRBJ2-7
d_gene: .
abundance: once
v_gene: TRBV5-1
CDR3nt: TGCGCCAGCAGCTTGGCCGCAGGGTCCGCCTCCTACGAGCAGTACTTC
CDR3aa: CASSLAAGSASYEQYF

len: 11
j_gene: TRBJ2-5
d_gene: .
abundance: .
v_gene: TRBV20-1
CDR3nt: TGCAGTGCTTGGGCCTGGGGGACCCAGTACTTC
CDR3aa: CSAWAWGTQYF

len: 16
j_gene: TRBJ2-1
d_gene: TRBD2
abundance: once
v_gene: TRBV9
CDR3nt: TGTGCCAGCAGCGTTACTAGCGGGGGGGCGTTCGATGAGCAGTTCTTC
CDR3aa: CASSVTSGGAFDEQFF

len: 12
j_gene: TRBJ1-2
d_gene: .
abundance: .
v_gene: TRBV6-5
CDR3nt: TGTGCCAGCAGTTACGGGGCTGGGGGCTACACCTTC
CDR3aa: CASSYGAGGYTF

len: 14
j_gene: TRBJ1-5
d_gene: TRBD1
abundance: .
v_gene: TRBV29-1
CDR3nt: TGCAGCGTTGCGACAGGGATTCTGGATCAGCCCCAGCATTTT
CDR3aa: CSVATGILDQPQHF

len: 14
j_gene: TRBJ2-7
d_gene: TRBD1
abundance: once
v_gene: TRBV7-3
CDR3nt: TGTGCCAGCAGCCCGGGCAGGGGGCGATACGAGCAGTACTTC
CDR3aa: CASSPGRGRYEQYF

len: 14
j_gene: TRBJ1-4
d_gene: .
abundance: .
v_gene: TRBV3-1
CDR3nt: TGTGCCAGCAGCCAACTCTTCGTTGGTGAAAAACTGTTTTTT
CDR3aa: CASSQLFVGEKLFF

len: 14
j_gene: TRBJ1-2
d_gene: .
abundance: .
v_gene: TRBV6-5
CDR3nt: TGTGCCAGCAGAACGGGGGGTTCGGACTATGGCTACACCTTC
CDR3aa: CASRTGGSDYGYTF

len: 15
j_gene: TRBJ2-1
d_gene: .
abundance: .
v_gene: TRBV5-4
CDR3nt: TGTGCCAGCAGATCTCCGGGGAGCCTAAAGAATGAGCAGTTCTTC
CDR3aa: CASRSPGSLKNEQFF

len: 15
j_gene: TRBJ2-3
d_gene: .
abundance: .
v_gene: TRBV10-3
CDR3nt: TGTGCCATCAGTGGGGGGCCATTCAGCACAGATACGCAGTATTTT
CDR3aa: CAISGGPFSTDTQYF

len: 15
j_gene: TRBJ1-1
d_gene: TRBD1
abundance: .
v_gene: TRBV18
CDR3nt: TGTGCCAGCTCACCGCCGGACAGGGAGAACACTGAAGCTTTCTTT
CDR3aa: CASSPPDRENTEAFF

len: 12
j_gene: TRBJ2-7
d_gene: TRBD1
abundance: .
v_gene: TRBV5-1
CDR3nt: TGCGCCAGCAGCTGGGACAGGGCCGAGCAGTACTTC
CDR3aa: CASSWDRAEQYF

len: 11
j_gene: TRBJ2-7
d_gene: TRBD1
abundance: .
v_gene: TRBV29-1
CDR3nt: TGCAGCGGCAGGACAGGGGACGAGCAGTACTTC
CDR3aa: CSGRTGDEQYF

len: 12
j_gene: TRBJ1-1
d_gene: .
abundance: .
v_gene: TRBV14
CDR3nt: TGTGCCAGCAGCCAAAGTGATTCGGGGGCTTTCTTT
CDR3aa: CASSQSDSGAFF